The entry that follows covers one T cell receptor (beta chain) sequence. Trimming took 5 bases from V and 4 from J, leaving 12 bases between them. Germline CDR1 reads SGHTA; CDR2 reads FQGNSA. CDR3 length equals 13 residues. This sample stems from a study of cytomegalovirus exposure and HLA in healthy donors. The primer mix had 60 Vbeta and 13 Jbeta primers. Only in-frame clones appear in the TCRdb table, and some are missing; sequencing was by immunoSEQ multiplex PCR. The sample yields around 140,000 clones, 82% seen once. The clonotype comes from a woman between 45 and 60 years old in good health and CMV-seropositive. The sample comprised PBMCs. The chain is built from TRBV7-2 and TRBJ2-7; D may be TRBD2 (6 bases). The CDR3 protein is CASSGWREYEQYF. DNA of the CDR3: TGTGCCAGCAGCGGCTGGCGGGAATACGAGCAGTACTTC.